A selection of T cell receptor beta chains follows, all from one sample in a study of CD8 T cells in ankylosing spondylitis. TCRdb re-called the 5' RACE reads through MiXCR, storing one row per CDR3 protein. The sample gives 450,000 or so distinct CDR3 sequences, around 26% of which show up once; about 0.92% is in the top ten. The material sequenced was blood, either unsorted or a sorted T cell fraction (not recorded which). These TCRs come from a male donor with ankylosing spondylitis. Each CDR3 is given with its conserved first and last residue. Fields, in order: V gene, D gene, J gene, clone size, CDR3 DNA, CDR3 protein. A D gene is named only where the DNA matches it firmly. The size entry is marked missing in some rows and otherwise reads once, few, many or a size class.

>TRBV5-1|TRBD2|TRBJ2-5|-
TGCGCCAGCAGCTTGGACGGATCAACTAGCGGGAGTGAGACCCAGTACTTC
CASSLDGSTSGSETQYF
>TRBV5-1|TRBD1|TRBJ1-1|few
TGCGCCAGCAGTAAGACAGGGGTGGACACTGAAGCTTTCTTT
CASSKTGVDTEAFF
>TRBV20-1|-|TRBJ2-4|-
TGCAGTGCTTCCCCTACGGACATTCAGTACTTC
CSASPTDIQYF
>TRBV20-1|-|TRBJ2-2|-
TGCAGTGCACTTTTAGGGGGGAGAGGAGGCGGGGAGCTGTTTTTT
CSALLGGRGGGELFF
>TRBV5-6|-|TRBJ1-4|few
TGTGCCAGCAGCTCCGGACATCAGTTTAATGAAAAACTGTTTTTT
CASSSGHQFNEKLFF
>TRBV6-1|-|TRBJ1-2|few
TGTGCCAGCAGTGAATCGCCAGCGGCCGATGGCTACACCTTC
CASSESPAADGYTF
>TRBV2|-|TRBJ1-1|-
TGTGCCAGCAGTCGCGAACAGGGACAAAAAATGAACACTGAAGCTTTCTTT
CASSREQGQKMNTEAFF
>TRBV29-1|TRBD1|TRBJ1-4|-
TGCAGCGGGGCGACAGGGGCAACTAATGAAAAACTGTTTTTT
CSGATGATNEKLFF
>TRBV10-2|TRBD1|TRBJ2-7|-
TGCGCCAGCAGCGCGGACAGGGCCACCTACGAGCAGTACTTC
CASSADRATYEQYF
>TRBV12-3/TRBV12-4|TRBD2|TRBJ2-7|-
TGTGCCAGCAGTGGCGGGAGTCCCTACGAGCAGTACTTC
CASSGGSPYEQYF
>TRBV12-3/TRBV12-4|-|TRBJ1-1|-
TGTGCCAGCAGTTTACAGAAACGAGCTTTCTTT
CASSLQKRAFF
>TRBV20-1|-|TRBJ2-3|many
TGCAGTGCTAGTGAGGCAGTCGGGAGCACAGATACGCAGTATTTT
CSASEAVGSTDTQYF
>TRBV10-3|TRBD1|TRBJ1-2|-
TGTGCCATCAGTGACGACAGGGGCTATGGCTACACCTTC
CAISDDRGYGYTF
>TRBV12-3/TRBV12-4|TRBD2|TRBJ2-1|few
TGTGCCAGCAGACTCCTAGCGGGAGGGTATGAGCAGTTCTTC
CASRLLAGGYEQFF
>TRBV14|-|TRBJ2-2|-
TGTGCCAGCAGCCAAGGGGCGAACACCGGGGAGCTGTTTTTT
CASSQGANTGELFF
>TRBV7-2|-|TRBJ2-7|-
TGTGCCAGCAGCCTAATCCGTACCGAGCAGTACTTC
CASSLIRTEQYF
>TRBV7-9|TRBD1|TRBJ2-1|-
TGTGCCAGCAGCCAAACCGACAGGGGCAATGAGCAGTTCTTC
CASSQTDRGNEQFF
>TRBV7-2|-|TRBJ1-4|once
TGTGCCAGCAGCGAGGGGCACGCTAATGAAAAACTGTTTTTT
CASSEGHANEKLFF
>TRBV2|-|TRBJ2-1|-
TGTGCCAGCACCCCCGGGACTTCGGACTACAATGAGCAGTTCTTC
CASTPGTSDYNEQFF
>TRBV20-1|-|TRBJ2-3|few
TGCAGAGCTACCCCCGGGACTCCTCTCAATACGCAGTATTTT
CRATPGTPLNTQYF
>TRBV3-1|-|TRBJ1-5|few
TGTGCCAGCAGCCAACAGGGGTTCGAACAGCCCCAGCATTTT
CASSQQGFEQPQHF
>TRBV5-5|-|TRBJ1-4|many
TGTGCCAGCAGCTCCGGGACGGGCAATGAAAAACTGTTTTTT
CASSSGTGNEKLFF
>TRBV2|-|TRBJ2-3|few
TGTGCCAGCAGTGTATGGCGCACAGATACGCAGTATTTT
CASSVWRTDTQYF
>TRBV5-1|TRBD2|TRBJ2-1|few
TGCGCCAGCAGCCCCCAGGGTGCGGGAGTCCCCAATGAGCAGTTCTTC
CASSPQGAGVPNEQFF
>TRBV5-1|TRBD2|TRBJ2-1|few
TGCGCCAGCAGCTTGTCAGGGACAGGTGATCTAGCGGGAGGGCATTGGGACAATGAGCAGTTCTTC
CASSLSGTGDLAGGHWDNEQFF
>TRBV24-1|-|TRBJ2-1|many
TGTGCCACCGGACTGAAAAGCTCCTACAATGAGCAGTTCTTC
CATGLKSSYNEQFF
>TRBV29-1|TRBD1|TRBJ1-2|few
TGCAGCGTCGGGGACAGCCTCTATGGCTACACCTTC
CSVGDSLYGYTF
>TRBV7-2|-|TRBJ2-3|few
TGTGCCAGCAGCTTCCTGGGGGTAGGCGGGACGGCAGATACGCAGTATTTT
CASSFLGVGGTADTQYF
>TRBV5-1|TRBD2|TRBJ2-3|few
TGCGCCAGCAGCACGGGACTAGCGGGAAGCACAGATACGCAGTATTTT
CASSTGLAGSTDTQYF
>TRBV11-3|-|TRBJ2-1|many
TGTGCCAGCAGCTTGGCAGGGGCGGGGCATGAGCAGTTCTTC
CASSLAGAGHEQFF
>TRBV3-1|-|TRBJ1-5|-
TGTGCCAGCAGCCAAGTTTGGGGGGATCAGCCCCAGCATTTT
CASSQVWGDQPQHF
>TRBV2|TRBD1|TRBJ1-5|-
TGTGCCAGCAGTGGGACAGGGTCCGGCAATCAGCCCCAGCATTTT
CASSGTGSGNQPQHF
>TRBV7-9|-|TRBJ1-5|few
TGTGCCAGCAGCTTAGAGCGGGATCAGCCCCAGCATTTT
CASSLERDQPQHF
>TRBV20-1|-|TRBJ1-3|few
TGCAGTGCTGCCCCAGGGGAGTATGGAAACACCATATATTTT
CSAAPGEYGNTIYF
>TRBV6-2/TRBV6-3|-|TRBJ2-1|-
TGTGCCAGCAGTTACTCTAGAGGGCACAATGAGCAGTTCTTC
CASSYSRGHNEQFF
>TRBV7-2|-|TRBJ2-5|-
TGTGCCAGCAGCTCGCTAGATTGGCAAGAGACCCAGTACTTC
CASSSLDWQETQYF
>TRBV3-1|-|TRBJ2-1|-
TGTGCCAGCAGCCAAGATCTAGTTAAGGGGGGTGAGCAGTTCTTC
CASSQDLVKGGEQFF
>TRBV12-3/TRBV12-4|TRBD2|TRBJ2-1|many
TGTGCCAGCAGTTTGTCTAGCGGACTATACAATGAGCAGTTCTTC
CASSLSSGLYNEQFF
>TRBV20-1|-|TRBJ2-1|-
TGCAGTGCTAGAGATACCCGGGCAGACAATGAGCAGTTCTTC
CSARDTRADNEQFF
>TRBV5-1|-|TRBJ1-1|few
TGCGCCAGCAGCAACCTTGGAGGAGCGAACACTGAAGCTTTCTTT
CASSNLGGANTEAFF
>TRBV6-2/TRBV6-3|-|TRBJ2-5|-
TGTGCCAGCAGCCACGGGGGGCCCGGGATAGAGACCCAGTACTTC
CASSHGGPGIETQYF
>TRBV20-1|TRBD2|TRBJ2-1|-
TGCAGTGCTAGCCGGGACTACCTCGGGGATGAGCAGTTCTTC
CSASRDYLGDEQFF
>TRBV28|-|TRBJ1-4|-
TGTGCCAGCAGCCCCGGGGAGAGAGGGAAACTGTTTTTT
CASSPGERGKLFF
>TRBV6-5|TRBD1|TRBJ2-2|-
TGTGCCAGCAGTTACGGGGCAGGGGGCCGGGGGGAGCTGTTTTTT
CASSYGAGGRGELFF
>TRBV5-1|-|TRBJ2-7|few
TGCGCCAGCAGCTTGGACGACGGGTCCTACGAGCAGTACTTC
CASSLDDGSYEQYF
>TRBV20-1|TRBD2|TRBJ2-1|-
TGCAGTGCTAGAGATGGACTAGCGGAGTACAATGAGCAGTTCTTC
CSARDGLAEYNEQFF
>TRBV3-1|TRBD1|TRBJ1-3|few
TGTGCCAGCAGCCAGTTCACAGGGGGCACTCACTCTGGAAACACCATATATTTT
CASSQFTGGTHSGNTIYF
>TRBV21-1|-|TRBJ2-7|many
TGTGCCAGCAGCCCCCCCGGGGACTACGAGCAGTACTTC
CASSPPGDYEQYF
>TRBV27|TRBD1|TRBJ2-7|-
TGTGCCAGCAGCCCTCGTCCGGGGACAGGGTACTACGAGCAGTACTTC
CASSPRPGTGYYEQYF
>TRBV4-1|-|TRBJ2-6|-
TGCGCCAGCGGTGTGGGGGTGGTAACAGGGGCCAACGTCCTGACTTTC
CASGVGVVTGANVLTF
>TRBV29-1|TRBD2|TRBJ2-7|-
TGCAGCGCTGCCGGGACTAGCGGGGCCTACGAGCAGTACTTC
CSAAGTSGAYEQYF
>TRBV20-1|-|TRBJ1-3|-
TGCAGTGCTAGACCCAGGGAGGCTGGAAACACCATATATTTT
CSARPREAGNTIYF